Shown below are 18 T cell receptor beta chains from a single sample sequenced in a study of CD8+ T cells in alopecia areata. RNA extraction and reverse transcription yielded cDNA as sequencing template. TCRdb's table, derived via immunoSEQ multiplex PCR, lists solely in-frame clones and lacks some. The repertoire consists of around 300,000 clones, with 50% to 75% occurring once and the leading ten covering roughly 0.93%. Treatment denoted: oral pan-JAK inhibitor, 5-10 mg twice daily. This material consisted of CD4+ T cells sorted from blood, taken at week 52, from a patient treated with tofacitinib. The receptor set was obtained from a human donor with alopecia areata.

CDR3 nucleotides: TGTGCCAGTAGTACGTACAGGGCATACACTGAAGCTTTCTTT. Its protein is CASSTYRAYTEAFF. V and J are TRBV19 and TRBJ1-1; TRBD1 is a possible D gene (6 bases). V lost 4 bases, J lost 3 bases, and 12 bases lay in between. The CDR3 runs to 14 residues. Germline values: CDR1 LNHDA, CDR2 SQIVND (reference sequence).

This chain uses TRBV30 with TRBJ2-5; 9 bases agree with TRBD2. This CDR3 contains 13 residues. J gave up 1 base and V 5 bases, and 2 bases lay outside the gene matches. Germline lookup yields CDR1 GTSNPN and CDR2 SVGIG (reference sequence). CDR3 loop: CAWQRGVQETQYF. The CDR3 DNA sequence: TGTGCCTGGCAGCGGGGGGTCCAAGAGACCCAGTACTTC.

This clone was seen only once. CDR3 sequence reads: CASSFSGYEQYF. CDR3 coding DNA: TGTGCCAGCAGCTTTTCCGGTTACGAGCAGTACTTC. The J gene is TRBJ2-7, the V gene TRBV7-2; no definite D call. Trimming removed 3 bases at V and 4 bases at J, with 7 bases between. Germline CDR1 and CDR2: SGHTA and FQGNSA. The CDR3 extends over 12 amino acids.

The chain links TRBV18 to TRBJ2-5; D not resolved. V was clipped by 3 bases and J by 3 bases, with 11 bases between them. CDR1 is KGHSH, CDR2 LQKENI, per germline. There are 14 residues in the CDR3. The CDR3 sequence: CASSPKPWEETQYF. The CDR3 DNA follows: TGTGCCAGCTCACCTAAACCGTGGGAAGAGACCCAGTACTTC. The whole variable domain, remainder taken from reference TRBV18 and TRBJ2-5, is NAGVMQNPRHLVRRRGQEARLRCSPMKGHSHVYWYRQLPEEGLKFMVYLQKENIIDESGMPKERFSAEFPKEGPSILRIQQVVRGDSAAYFCASSPKPWEETQYFGPGTRLLVL.

The chain links TRBV20-1 to TRBJ1-2; no definite D call. Germline CDR1 reads DFQATT; CDR2 reads SNEGSKA (reference sequence). The CDR3 contains 11 residues. Trimming shortened V by 5 bases and J by 7 bases, and 11 bases separated the two germline ends. The CDR3 DNA reads as TGCAGTGCTCCAGGACCCGGTGGCTACACCTTC. Protein sequence: CSAPGPGGYTF.

This clone came up once. The V call is TRBV7-3, the J call TRBJ2-5, with 13 bases that match TRBD2. CDR3 length: 16 residues. Trimming took 5 bases from V and 5 from J; bases not matched to a gene: 8. CDR1 is SGHTA and CDR2 is FQGTGA in the germline V gene. The CDR3: CASSVGLAGVPETQYF. Here the CDR3 DNA reads TGTGCCAGCAGCGTCGGACTAGCGGGGGTCCCGGAGACCCAGTACTTC.

J is TRBJ1-4 and V is TRBV30; D is undetermined. CDR1 GTSNPN and CDR2 SVGIG come from the germline V gene (reference sequence). The CDR3 covers 13 residues. With 3 bases removed from V and 11 bases from J, the gap between germline ends came to 16 bases. CDR3 region: CAWSEGRSLKLFF. The CDR3 DNA reads TGTGCCTGGAGCGAAGGCCGTAGCCTCAAACTGTTTTTT.

This clone was found once. The V and J genes are TRBV6-1 and TRBJ1-5; D unresolved. The germline CDR1 and CDR2 sequences are MNHNS and SASEGT. This CDR3 is built from 10 residues. V lost 5 bases, J lost 5 bases, and 1 base lay in between. The CDR3 reads CASSYQPQHF. CDR3 in DNA: TGTGCCAGCAGTTATCAGCCCCAGCATTTT.

This chain uses TRBV29-1 with TRBJ1-2; 7 bases fit TRBD1. The germline gives CDR1 SQVTM, CDR2 ANQGSEA. The CDR3 has 14 amino acids. J lost 1 base, V lost 4 bases, and 6 bases had no gene match. The CDR3 sequence: CSVAGQEYNYGYTF. Here the CDR3 DNA reads TGCAGCGTTGCCGGACAGGAATATAACTATGGCTACACCTTC.

This clone was recorded only once. Here the CDR3 reads CAWTVGPQRSSTGELFF. CDR3 coding DNA: TGTGCCTGGACTGTAGGACCCCAGCGAAGCAGCACCGGGGAGCTGTTTTTT. V usage is TRBV30 and J usage is TRBJ2-2; no clear D. With 4 bases removed from V and 4 bases from J, the gap between germline ends came to 22 bases. CDR1 and CDR2 (germline): GTSNPN, SVGIG (reference sequence). The CDR3 loop spans 17 amino acids.

This chain links TRBV12-5 with TRBJ2-2; D is ambiguous. The V gene's germline CDR1 is LGHNT and CDR2 FRNRAP. There are 12 residues in the CDR3. The V and J ends lost 7 bases and 4 bases respectively, with 7 bases between them. The CDR3 reads CASAFGTGELFF. As DNA, the CDR3 is TGTGCTAGTGCTTTCGGCACCGGGGAGCTGTTTTTT.

Here the CDR3 reads CASSSSGGAMMDEQFF. The CDR3 DNA follows: TGCGCCAGCAGCTCTAGCGGGGGGGCGATGATGGATGAGCAGTTCTTC. This chain links TRBV5-1 with TRBJ2-1; 12 nucleotides align to TRBD2. The CDR3 has 16 amino acids. Germline V gene sequence: CDR1 SGHRS, CDR2 YFSETQ. V gave up 3 bases and J gave up 8 bases; unmatched junction bases: 9.

This clone has more than one count but fewer than ten. This chain connects TRBV30 to TRBJ1-1, with D perhaps TRBD1 (6 bases). Germline CDR1 is GTSNPN and CDR2 is SVGIG (reference sequence). There are 15 residues in the CDR3. Between the trimmed V and J ends, which lost 3 bases and 4 bases, there was a span of 18 bases. As DNA, the CDR3 is TGTGCCTGGAGCACCCGGGACATTGGAACCACTGAAGCTTTCTTT. Amino acid sequence: CAWSTRDIGTTEAFF. The full variable domain, rest sourced from reference TRBV30 and TRBJ1-1, is SQTIHQWPATLVQPVGSPLSLECTVEGTSNPNLYWYRQAAGRGLQLLFYSVGIGQISSEVPQNLSASRPQDRQFILSSKKLLLSDSGFYLCAWSTRDIGTTEAFFGQGTRLTVV.

The V and J genes are TRBV4-1 and TRBJ1-6; 9 bases fit TRBD1. The J segment lost 14 bases and the V segment lost 3 bases, leaving 11 bases of the junction unmatched. This CDR3 has 15 residues. Germline values: CDR1 MGHRA, CDR2 YSYEKL. For the CDR3, the DNA is TGCGCCAGCAGCCAGCCCGGGACAGGGAAGATGTCCCTCCACTTT. Translating it yields CASSQPGTGKMSLHF.

V and J are TRBV7-6 and TRBJ1-1; D is ambiguous. This CDR3 is built from 16 residues. Germline lookup yields CDR1 SGHVS and CDR2 FNYEAQ. The V and J ends lost 5 bases and 5 bases respectively, with 21 bases between them. CDR3 coding DNA: TGTGCCAGCAGCCCTAGAGGGCGGAACTTTGGAACTGAAGCTTTCTTT. Protein sequence: CASSPRGRNFGTEAFF.

This rearrangement joins TRBV15 to TRBJ2-7, with D tentatively TRBD2 (5 bases). CDR3 length equals 13 residues. V lost 3 bases to trimming and J lost 0 bases, with 6 bases between them. Germline values: CDR1 LNHNV, CDR2 YYDKDF (reference sequence). The CDR3 region has the DNA TGTGCCACCAGCAGGAGGGCCTCCTACGAGCAGTACTTC. It is translated as CATSRRASYEQYF.

This clone has only a few counts. This may stem from a read error, because a much larger clone lies one nucleotide away. The chain has TRBV7-9 and TRBJ1-5; possible D gene TRBD1, 5 bases. CDR1 is SEHNR and CDR2 is FQNEAQ in the germline V gene (reference sequence). Trimming removed 2 bases from V and 6 bases from J, with 5 bases in between. The CDR3 totals 12 residues. The CDR3, as DNA: TGTGCCAGCAGCTTACAGGGTCAGCCCCAGCATTTT. It codes for CASSLQGQPQHF.

The CDR3 sequence is CSTAGTGSTGELFF. The DNA of the CDR3 is TGCAGCACCGCCGGGACAGGGTCCACCGGGGAGCTGTTTTTT. The rearrangement links TRBV29-1 to TRBJ2-2; 9 bases are shared with TRBD1. Germline CDR1 and CDR2: SQVTM and ANQGSEA. With 8 bases clipped from V and 4 bases from J, the junction kept 8 bases outside the gene matches. This CDR3 is built from 14 residues.